This entry lists 21 T cell receptor beta chains sequenced from one sample in a study of control samples from healthy donors and cancer patients. Here immunoSEQ multiplex PCR was the method, and the copy in TCRdb shows in-frame clones only, minus some. This sample has about 130,000 clones, with around 96% found just once. The specimen was blood. Receptor source: a man aged 25 to 40 in good health.

The chain combines TRBV5-1 with TRBJ2-3; a weak D match, TRBD2 (5 bases). Germline assignment: CDR1 SGHRS and CDR2 YFSETQ. The CDR3 contains 15 residues. V was trimmed by 4 bases and J by 1 base, leaving 13 bases between them. CDR3 sequence: CASSEGRVGTDTQYF. CDR3 coding DNA: TGCGCCAGCAGCGAGGGAAGGGTGGGCACAGATACGCAGTATTTT.

The chain is built from TRBV7-2 and TRBJ1-5; weak D call: TRBD1 (6 bases). The CDR3 consists of 13 residues. The V and J ends lost 4 bases and 5 bases respectively, with 9 bases between them. Germline CDR1 is SGHTA and CDR2 is FQGNSA. CDR3 in amino acids: CASSWNRDQPQHF. The CDR3 nucleotides read TGTGCCAGCAGCTGGAACAGGGATCAGCCCCAGCATTTT.

The CDR3 region has the DNA TGTGCCAGCAGTGAGTATGAAAAACTGTTTTTT. Translation: CASSEYEKLFF. The chain is built from TRBV6-1 and TRBJ1-4; no reliable D call. Germline V gene data show CDR1 as MNHNS and CDR2 as SASEGT. This CDR3 has 11 residues. V shed 3 bases and J shed 6 bases, with 2 bases lying between them.

This chain joins TRBV7-9 and TRBJ2-3, with a weak D call TRBD1 (6 bases). Germline V gene lookup returns CDR1 SEHNR and CDR2 FQNEAQ (reference sequence). V was trimmed by 3 bases and J by 2 bases, leaving 9 bases between them. The CDR3 has 14 amino acids. The DNA of the CDR3 is TGTGCCAGCAGCTTGGACAGAGTCACAGATACGCAGTATTTT. This codes for CASSLDRVTDTQYF.

Comments on this clone: Mismatch with germline at one junction end may stem from a read error. The chain links TRBV7-2 to TRBJ2-1; TRBD2 matches at 10 bases. This CDR3 has 15 amino acids. In germline, CDR1 is SGHTA, CDR2 FQGNSA. The CDR3 sequence: CAGSRLAGERNEQFF. The CDR3, as DNA: TGTGCCGGCAGCCGCCTAGCGGGGGAAAGGAATGAGCAGTTCTTC.

The chain employs TRBV19 and TRBJ1-1; unclear D gene. In germline, CDR1 is LNHDA, CDR2 SQIVND (reference sequence). The CDR3 extends over 15 amino acids. V was trimmed by 0 bases and J by 1 base, leaving 9 bases between them. As DNA, the CDR3 is TGTGCCAGTAGTATAGATCGAATGGCGAACACTGAAGCTTTCTTT. Encoded protein: CASSIDRMANTEAFF.

This clone was detected only once. The gene calls are TRBV19 and TRBJ2-3; D remains unclear. Trimming removed 10 bases at V and 1 base at J, with 6 bases between. This CDR3 is built from 11 residues. CDR1 is LNHDA, CDR2 SQIVND, per germline (reference sequence). The CDR3 nucleotides read TGTGCCACAGGAGGCACAGATACGCAGTATTTT. Translated: CATGGTDTQYF. Looking up the rest from reference TRBV19 and TRBJ2-3 gives the full variable domain: DGGITQSPKYLFRKEGQNVTLSCEQNLNHDAMYWYRQDPGQGLRLIYYSQIVNDFQKGDIAEGYSVSREKKESFPLTVTSAQKNPTAFYLCATGGTDTQYFGPGTRLTVL.

The chain combines TRBV10-1 with TRBJ2-1; D may match TRBD1 or TRBD2 (5 bases each). Germline V gives CDR1 WNHNN, CDR2 SYGVQD (reference sequence). V shed 0 bases and J shed 8 bases, with 17 bases lying between them. The CDR3 spans 16 residues. As DNA, the CDR3 is TGCGCCAGCAGTGAGTCGAACGGGGCTGGTAAGGATGAGCAGTTCTTC. This codes for CASSESNGAGKDEQFF.

J is TRBJ2-5 and V is TRBV10-3; perhaps D is TRBD1 or TRBD2 (5 bases each). V lost 6 bases and J 5 bases, leaving 19 bases between the germline ends. The germline CDR1 and CDR2 sequences are ENHRY and SYGVKD. There are 15 residues in the CDR3. CDR3 bases: TGTGCCATCAGACCTGGGACCTCCGGCAGGGAGACCCAGTACTTC. Translated: CAIRPGTSGRETQYF.

The count of this clone is one. The chain uses TRBV29-1 and TRBJ2-5, with TRBD2 identical over 9 bases. The ends lost 1 base at V and 6 bases at J; junction bases unmatched: 6. Germline V gene sequence: CDR1 SQVTM, CDR2 ANQGSEA. CDR3 size: 14 residues. The chain's CDR3 is CSVEAPSGVKTQYF. The CDR3 DNA follows: TGCAGCGTTGAAGCGCCTAGCGGGGTAAAGACCCAGTACTTC.

The chain employs TRBV5-6 and TRBJ2-5; D possibly matches TRBD1 or TRBD2 (5 bases each). CDR3 length equals 15 residues. V lost 0 bases to trimming and J lost 4 bases, with 13 bases between them. Germline lookup yields CDR1 SGHDT and CDR2 YYEEEE. Written as DNA, the CDR3 is TGTGCCAGCAGCTTGGCCGGGACGAGAGCAGAGACCCAGTACTTC. Its protein is CASSLAGTRAETQYF.

J is TRBJ2-5 and V is TRBV12-3 or TRBV12-4; TRBD1 aligns across 11 bases. CDR3 length: 12 amino acids. The trim removed 6 bases at V and 13 bases at J, leaving 7 bases unmatched. This CDR3 is CASSQDRGLPYF. In DNA, the CDR3 is TGTGCCAGCAGCCAGGACAGGGGGCTGCCGTACTTC.

The rearrangement links TRBV6-5 to TRBJ1-1; 8 bases map to TRBD1. CDR1 and CDR2 from the germline V gene are MNHEY and SVGAGI. Germline trimming cut 7 bases from V and 3 bases from J; bases unmatched to any gene: 10. This CDR3 spans 15 amino acids. CDR3 bases: TGTGCCAGCATCCCAGGGGGCCGCAGAGACACTGAAGCTTTCTTT. This codes for CASIPGGRRDTEAFF.

The chain recombines TRBV11-3 with TRBJ2-7; D gene unclear. The CDR3 is 13 amino acids. The germline V gene encodes CDR1 SGHNT and CDR2 YENEEA. V was trimmed by 5 bases and J by 1 base, leaving 9 bases between them. CDR3 sequence: CASSLGQSYEQYF. The CDR3 region has the DNA TGTGCCAGCAGCCTTGGTCAGTCCTACGAGCAGTACTTC.

V is TRBV6-6 and J is TRBJ1-1; D might be TRBD1 (5 bases). The CDR3 sequence is 16 residues long. Per germline, CDR1 MNHNY and CDR2 SVGAGI (reference sequence). V lost 6 bases and J lost 1, with 18 bases in between. CDR3 nucleotide sequence: TGTGCCAGCAGACCCAACCCGGGGCCCAGGAACACTGAAGCTTTCTTT. Its protein is CASRPNPGPRNTEAFF.

The chain is built from TRBV5-4 and TRBJ1-1, with TRBD1 identical over 7 bases. Germline V gives CDR1 SGHNT, CDR2 YYREEE (reference sequence). The CDR3 length is 16 residues. V dropped 1 base and J dropped 2; count of bases not matched to a gene: 8. The CDR3 loop reads CASSLSNRGYNTEAFF. Written as DNA, the CDR3 is TGTGCCAGCAGCTTGTCGAACAGGGGATATAACACTGAAGCTTTCTTT. The full variable domain, its missing parts supplied by reference TRBV5-4 and TRBJ1-1, is ETGVTQSPTHLIKTRGQQVTLRCSSQSGHNTVSWYQQALGQGPQFIFQYYREEENGRGNFPPRFSGLQFPNYSSELNVNALELDDSALYLCASSLSNRGYNTEAFFGQGTRLTVV.

The chain couples TRBV5-4 to TRBJ2-6, with TRBD1 matching over 7 bases. V lost 2 bases and J lost 0; bases outside the gene matches: 11. The CDR3 loop spans 19 amino acids. Germline CDR1 reads SGHNT; CDR2 reads YYREEE (reference sequence). The CDR3 nucleotides are TGTGCCAGCAGCTTCCCCCCCACAGGGGTCGGCTCTGGGGCCAACGTCCTGACTTTC. This encodes CASSFPPTGVGSGANVLTF.

Regarding this clone: Different DNA sequences within this sample yield the same CDR3. The genes are TRBV28 and TRBJ2-7, with a tentative D call TRBD2 (5 bases). Germline V CDR1 and CDR2: MDHEN, SYDVKM. The CDR3 is made up of 13 amino acids. V lost 3 bases and J 2 bases, leaving 8 bases between the germline ends. The CDR3 DNA is TGTGCCAGCAGTTTCCGGGGAACCTACGAGCAGTACTTC. Amino acids: CASSFRGTYEQYF.

The gene calls are TRBV2 and TRBJ2-1; 10 bases are a match to TRBD1. CDR3 length: 16 residues. Germline loops: CDR1 SNHLY, CDR2 FYNNEI. The V gene end was trimmed by 5 bases and the J gene end by 3 bases; junction bases not matched to a gene: 7. Here the CDR3 reads CASSSDRDRGYNEQFF. The CDR3 DNA reads as TGTGCCAGCAGTAGCGACCGGGACAGGGGCTACAATGAGCAGTTCTTC.

This clone was seen just once. The V gene is TRBV6-6, the J gene TRBJ2-7; the match to TRBD1 covers 8 bases. After removal of 7 bases from V and 5 bases from J, the junction contained 10 bases not matched to a gene. CDR1 and CDR2 (germline): MNHNY, SVGAGI (reference sequence). The length of the CDR3 is 14 residues. CDR3 nucleotide sequence: TGTGCCAGCACGCGGACAGGGAACAGGAACGAGCAGTACTTC. As protein: CASTRTGNRNEQYF.

The chain is built from TRBV7-9 and TRBJ1-2; D is ambiguous. The CDR3 has 13 residues. Trimming shortened V by 1 base and J by 7 bases, and 10 bases separated the two germline ends. Germline V gives CDR1 SEHNR, CDR2 FQNEAQ (reference sequence). Here the CDR3 DNA reads TGTGCCAGCAGCTTAGAGTCGTGGGCTGGCTACACCTTC. Its translation is CASSLESWAGYTF.